This T cell receptor (beta chain) appears in the sequencing data of a study of regulatory T cells in long-lasting Graves disease. This clonotype has a handful of counts. Regarding time point: newly diagnosed GD, antithyroid drugs for less than 3 months. RNA isolated from PBMCs was used to make the TCR library. Combining iRepertoire HTBI primers with Arm-PCR of CDR3 regions, the authors built TCR beta libraries. TCRdb fed the multiplex PCR reads into MiXCR, producing one record per CDR3 protein. Found here are a few hundred thousand distinct CDR3 sequences, approximately 16% of them singletons; the top ten hold 25% to 30%. V lost 5 bases and J lost 1, with 5 bases in between. Germline CDR1 and CDR2: LGHDT and YNNKEL (reference sequence). CDR3 length: 12 amino acids. These data are also associated with another study on T cells in Graves' hyperthyroidism and ophthalmopathy.

This rearrangement joins TRBV3-1 to TRBJ1-2; no clear D gene. The origin of this receptor is a man between 40 and 49 years old with Graves disease. The source was peripheral blood mononuclear cells (PBMCs), collected at new diagnosis, from a patient treated with antithyroid drugs. In nucleotides, the CDR3 is TGTGCCAGCAGCTTGATTAACTATGGCTACACCTTC. It specifies CASSLINYGYTF.